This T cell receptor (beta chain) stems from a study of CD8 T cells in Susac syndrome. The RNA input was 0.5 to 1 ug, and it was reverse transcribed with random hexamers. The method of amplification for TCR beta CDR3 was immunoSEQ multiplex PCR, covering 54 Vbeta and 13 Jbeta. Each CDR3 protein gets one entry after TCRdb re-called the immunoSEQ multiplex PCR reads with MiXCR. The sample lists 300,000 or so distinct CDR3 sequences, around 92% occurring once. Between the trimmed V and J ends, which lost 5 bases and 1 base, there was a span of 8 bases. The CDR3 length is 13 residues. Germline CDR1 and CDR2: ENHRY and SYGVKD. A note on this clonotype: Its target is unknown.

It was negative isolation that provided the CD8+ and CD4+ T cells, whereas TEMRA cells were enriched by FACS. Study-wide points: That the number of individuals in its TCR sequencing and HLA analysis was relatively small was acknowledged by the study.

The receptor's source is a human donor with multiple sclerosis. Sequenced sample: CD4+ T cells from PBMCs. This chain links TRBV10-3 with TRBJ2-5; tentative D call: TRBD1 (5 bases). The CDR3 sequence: CAISSRVQETQYF. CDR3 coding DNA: TGTGCCATCAGTTCCAGGGTCCAAGAGACCCAGTACTTC.